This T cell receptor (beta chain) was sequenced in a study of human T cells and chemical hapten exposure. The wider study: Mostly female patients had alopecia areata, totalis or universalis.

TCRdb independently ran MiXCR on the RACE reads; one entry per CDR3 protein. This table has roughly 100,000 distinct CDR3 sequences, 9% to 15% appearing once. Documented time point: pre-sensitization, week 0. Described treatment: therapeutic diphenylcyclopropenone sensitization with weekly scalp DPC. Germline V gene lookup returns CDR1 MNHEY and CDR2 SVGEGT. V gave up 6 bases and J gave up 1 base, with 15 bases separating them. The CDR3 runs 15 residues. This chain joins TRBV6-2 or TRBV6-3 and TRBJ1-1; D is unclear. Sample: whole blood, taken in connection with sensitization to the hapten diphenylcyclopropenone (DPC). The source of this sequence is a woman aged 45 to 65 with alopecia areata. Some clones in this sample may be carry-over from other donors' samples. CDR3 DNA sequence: TGTGCCAGCAGACCCTTCGACACCCCGAACACTGAAGCTTTCTTT. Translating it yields CASRPFDTPNTEAFF.